This is a list of T cell receptor beta chains from one sample in a study of ipilimumab plus nivolumab after autologous stem cell transplantation. The assay was immunoSEQ multiplex PCR, and TCRdb's table has in-frame clones only and misses some. This sample has some 45,000 clones, with roughly 88% found just once. The sample here was PBMCs, taken in a trial of ipilimumab plus nivolumab as post-transplant consolidation. Every receptor here comes from a male donor with multiple myeloma. CDR3s include the opening cysteine and the closing phenylalanine or tryptophan. D genes are given only for firm matches. Only part of the rows carry a size: once, few, many, or a class if the clone is expanded.

D,V,length,J,size,CDR3,DNA
TRBD2,TRBV6-4,15,TRBJ2-1,NA,CASSDSTSGSNEQFF,TGTGCCAGCAGTGACTCAACTAGCGGGAGTAATGAGCAGTTCTTC
NA,TRBV10-1,12,TRBJ2-7,NA,CASSRDSYEQYF,TGCGCCAGCAGCAGAGACTCCTACGAGCAGTACTTC
NA,TRBV27,14,TRBJ1-6,NA,CASSLNRVWSPLHF,TGTGCCAGCAGTTTAAATCGGGTATGGTCACCCCTCCACTTT
NA,TRBV5-1,18,TRBJ2-2,NA,CASSLGVGASTNTGELFF,TGCGCCAGCAGCTTGGGAGTCGGGGCCTCCACGAACACCGGGGAGCTGTTTTTT
TRBD2,TRBV7-2,15,TRBJ2-3,NA,CASSLDSGRTDTQYF,TGTGCCAGCAGCTTAGATAGCGGGAGGACAGATACGCAGTATTTT
TRBD1,TRBV27,15,TRBJ2-3,NA,CASTSGGAETDTQYF,TGTGCCAGCACCTCAGGGGGCGCGGAGACAGATACGCAGTATTTT
TRBD2,TRBV10-1,17,TRBJ2-7,NA,CASSEGAGGLTLYEQYF,TGCGCCAGCAGTGAGGGAGCGGGAGGCCTTACTCTTTACGAGCAGTACTTC
TRBD1,TRBV30,17,TRBJ1-3,NA,CAWSVRVGGGSGNTIYF,TGTGCCTGGAGTGTAAGGGTAGGGGGCGGCTCTGGAAACACCATATATTTT
TRBD1,TRBV6-4,14,TRBJ1-2,few,CASSDSTGGGGYTF,TGTGCCAGCAGTGACTCGACAGGGGGCGGCGGCTACACCTTC
NA,TRBV30,13,TRBJ1-4,NA,CAWSQGTNEKLFF,TGTGCCTGGAGTCAGGGCACTAATGAAAAACTGTTTTTT
TRBD1,TRBV5-1,14,TRBJ1-1,NA,CASSTTGGITEAFF,TGCGCCAGCAGCACGACAGGGGGCATCACTGAAGCTTTCTTT
NA,TRBV5-1,12,TRBJ2-2,NA,CASSRRSGELFF,TGCGCCAGCAGCCGTAGGAGCGGGGAGCTGTTTTTT
TRBD1,TRBV5-1,15,TRBJ1-2,NA,CASSLTQGVDYGYTF,TGCGCCAGCAGCTTAACACAGGGGGTTGACTATGGCTACACCTTC
NA,TRBV2,15,TRBJ1-6,once,CASSERGAGNSPLHF,TGTGCCAGCAGTGAACGCGGGGCGGGCAATTCACCCCTCCACTTT
NA,TRBV29-1,14,TRBJ1-2,NA,CSVEGQVINYGYTF,TGCAGCGTTGAAGGACAGGTGATAAACTATGGCTACACCTTC
TRBD1,TRBV7-9,17,TRBJ2-3,NA,CASSLGGQGLSTDTQYF,TGTGCCAGCAGCTTAGGCGGACAGGGTCTATCTACAGATACGCAGTATTTT
NA,TRBV27,11,TRBJ2-1,few,CASRGWDEQFF,TGTGCCAGTAGGGGATGGGATGAGCAGTTCTTC
TRBD2,TRBV9,17,TRBJ2-1,NA,CASSGTSGGRYYNEQFF,TGTGCCAGCAGCGGGACTAGCGGGGGGAGATACTACAATGAGCAGTTCTTC
NA,TRBV7-9,13,TRBJ1-1,NA,CASSLMENTEAFF,TGTGCCAGCAGCTTGATGGAGAACACTGAAGCTTTCTTT
NA,TRBV4-1,11,TRBJ2-2,NA,CASGRGGELFF,TGCGCCAGCGGAAGAGGCGGGGAGCTGTTTTTT